This T cell receptor beta chain was documented in a study of T cell responses to AZD1222 COVID-19 vaccine. This clone was counted once. Profiled with immunoSEQ multiplex PCR; TCRdb holds only in-frame clones, not every one. Of 130,000 to 150,000 clones detected, 88% appear once; the ten largest clones hold approximately 5.1%. The sample here was peripheral blood, taken 28 days after the second dose of the MenACWY control vaccine. This sequence originates from an adult who received the MenACWY meningococcal vaccine as a control.

CDR3 sequence (DNA): TGTGCCTGGAGTCTGACCACAAAGAACACTGAAGCTTTCTTT. It is translated as CAWSLTTKNTEAFF. The chain carries TRBV30 and TRBJ1-1; D gene unclear. The V end lost 2 bases, the J end lost 1 base, and 11 bases lay between the germline ends. Germline values: CDR1 GTSNPN, CDR2 SVGIG (reference sequence). The length of the CDR3 is 14 residues.